The clone carrying this TCR beta chain was observed at least ten times. TCRdb re-analysed the 5' RACE reads in MiXCR, keeping a single row per CDR3 protein. This table has about 30,000 distinct CDR3 sequences, approximately 5.2% appearing once. The data stem from a study of neurological immune-mediated disorders. The germline V gene has CDR1 MNHNY and CDR2 SVGAGI (reference sequence). The length of the CDR3 is 17 residues. With V trimmed by 2 bases and J by 1 base, 8 bases remained unmatched. The sequenced sample consisted of CD4+ T cells from blood. The TCR comes from a woman in her fifties or sixties in good health. V gene TRBV6-6 combines with J gene TRBJ1-2; TRBD1 aligns across 9 bases. CDR3 nucleotide sequence: TGTGCCAGCAGTTACGCGGGGACAGGGTTCTTTAACTATGGCTACACCTTC. This codes for CASSYAGTGFFNYGYTF.